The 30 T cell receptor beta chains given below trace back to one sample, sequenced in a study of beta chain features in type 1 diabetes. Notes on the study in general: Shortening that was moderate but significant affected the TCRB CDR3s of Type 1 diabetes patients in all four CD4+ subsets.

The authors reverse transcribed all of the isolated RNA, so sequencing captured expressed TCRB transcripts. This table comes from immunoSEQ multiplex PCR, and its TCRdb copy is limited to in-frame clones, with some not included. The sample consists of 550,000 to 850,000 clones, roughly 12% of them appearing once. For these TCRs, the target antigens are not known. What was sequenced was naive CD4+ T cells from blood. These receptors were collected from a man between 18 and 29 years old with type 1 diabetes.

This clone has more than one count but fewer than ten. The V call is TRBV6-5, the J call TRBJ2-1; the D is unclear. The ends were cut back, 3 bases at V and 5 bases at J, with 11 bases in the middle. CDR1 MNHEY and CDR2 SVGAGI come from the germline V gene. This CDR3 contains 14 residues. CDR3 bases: TGTGCCAGCAGTTATAATCGGCTACACAATGAGCAGTTCTTC. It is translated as CASSYNRLHNEQFF.

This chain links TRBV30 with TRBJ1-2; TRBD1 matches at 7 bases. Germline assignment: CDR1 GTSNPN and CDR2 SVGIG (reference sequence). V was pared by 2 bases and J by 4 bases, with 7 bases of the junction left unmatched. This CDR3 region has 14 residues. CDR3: CAWSPGGTAYGYTF. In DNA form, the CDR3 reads TGTGCCTGGAGTCCTGGGGGGACAGCCTATGGCTACACCTTC.

CDR3 amino acids: CSVDAIWGLNTEAFF. Here the CDR3 DNA reads TGCAGCGTTGACGCTATCTGGGGACTGAACACTGAAGCTTTCTTT. The rearrangement joins TRBV29-1 to TRBJ1-1, with a weak D call TRBD1 (5 bases). The CDR3 totals 15 residues. The V gene's germline CDR1 is SQVTM and CDR2 ANQGSEA. Trimming shortened V by 3 bases and J by 0 bases, and 14 bases separated the two germline ends.

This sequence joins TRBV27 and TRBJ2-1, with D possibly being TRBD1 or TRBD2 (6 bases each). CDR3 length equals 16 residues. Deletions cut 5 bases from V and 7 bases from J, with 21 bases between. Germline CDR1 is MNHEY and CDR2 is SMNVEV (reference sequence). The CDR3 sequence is CASSVPGAVFSNEQFF. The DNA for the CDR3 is TGTGCCAGCAGTGTCCCGGGGGCAGTCTTCTCAAATGAGCAGTTCTTC.

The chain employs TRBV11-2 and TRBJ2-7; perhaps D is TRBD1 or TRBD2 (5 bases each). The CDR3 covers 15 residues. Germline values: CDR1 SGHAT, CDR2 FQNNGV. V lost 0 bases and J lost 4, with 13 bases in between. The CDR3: CASSLERDGLYEQYF. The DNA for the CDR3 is TGTGCCAGCAGCTTAGAGAGGGACGGTCTTTACGAGCAGTACTTC.

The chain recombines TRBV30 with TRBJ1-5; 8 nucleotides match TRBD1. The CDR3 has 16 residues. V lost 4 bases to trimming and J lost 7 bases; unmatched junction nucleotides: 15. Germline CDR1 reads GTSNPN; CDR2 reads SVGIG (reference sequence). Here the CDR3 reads CAWTPPVDRVRQPQHF. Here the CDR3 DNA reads TGTGCCTGGACCCCCCCTGTGGACAGGGTAAGACAGCCCCAGCATTTT.

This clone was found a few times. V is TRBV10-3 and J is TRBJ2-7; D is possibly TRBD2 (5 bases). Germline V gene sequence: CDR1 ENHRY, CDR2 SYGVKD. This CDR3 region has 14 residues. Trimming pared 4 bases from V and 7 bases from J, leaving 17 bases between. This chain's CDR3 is CAISAAEGSSEQYF. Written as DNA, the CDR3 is TGTGCCATCAGTGCGGCTGAGGGAAGTAGTGAGCAGTACTTC.

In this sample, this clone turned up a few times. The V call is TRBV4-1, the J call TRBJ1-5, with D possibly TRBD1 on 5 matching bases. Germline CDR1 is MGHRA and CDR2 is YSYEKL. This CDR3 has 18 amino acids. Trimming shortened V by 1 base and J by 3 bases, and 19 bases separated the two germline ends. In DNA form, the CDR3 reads TGCGCCAGCAGCCAAGGGATCCCAGGGCAGGGTCACAATCAGCCCCAGCATTTT. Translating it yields CASSQGIPGQGHNQPQHF.

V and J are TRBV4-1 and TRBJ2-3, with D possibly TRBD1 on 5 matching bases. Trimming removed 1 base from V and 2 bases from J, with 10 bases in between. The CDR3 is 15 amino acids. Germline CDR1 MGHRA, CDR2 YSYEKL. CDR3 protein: CASSQADSDTDTQYF. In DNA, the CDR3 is TGCGCCAGCAGCCAAGCAGACAGCGACACAGATACGCAGTATTTT.

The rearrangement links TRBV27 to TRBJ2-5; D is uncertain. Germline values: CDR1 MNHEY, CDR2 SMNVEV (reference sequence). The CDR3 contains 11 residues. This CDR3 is CAIQRPETQYF. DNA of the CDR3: TGTGCTATCCAGCGACCAGAGACCCAGTACTTC.

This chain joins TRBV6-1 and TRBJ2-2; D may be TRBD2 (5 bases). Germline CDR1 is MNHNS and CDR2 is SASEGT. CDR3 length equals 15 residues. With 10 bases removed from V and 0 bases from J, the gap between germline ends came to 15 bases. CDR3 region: CAIRELDPNTGELFF. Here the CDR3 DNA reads TGTGCCATCAGAGAACTAGATCCGAACACCGGGGAGCTGTTTTTT.

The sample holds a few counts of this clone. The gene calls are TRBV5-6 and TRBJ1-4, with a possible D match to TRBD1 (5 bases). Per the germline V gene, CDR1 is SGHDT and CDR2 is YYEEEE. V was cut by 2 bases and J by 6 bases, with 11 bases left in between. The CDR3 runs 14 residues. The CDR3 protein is CASSFSGVDEKLFF. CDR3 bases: TGTGCCAGCAGCTTTTCGGGGGTAGATGAAAAACTGTTTTTT.

CDR3 residues: CASSSLDRVHEQFF. CDR3 DNA: TGCGCCAGCAGTTCACTCGACAGGGTCCATGAGCAGTTCTTC. The chain carries TRBV5-1 and TRBJ2-1; 7 bases map to TRBD1. Germline V gene data show CDR1 as SGHRS and CDR2 as YFSETQ. The CDR3 runs 14 residues. The V and J ends lost 5 bases and 8 bases, in that order; junction bases with no gene match: 10.

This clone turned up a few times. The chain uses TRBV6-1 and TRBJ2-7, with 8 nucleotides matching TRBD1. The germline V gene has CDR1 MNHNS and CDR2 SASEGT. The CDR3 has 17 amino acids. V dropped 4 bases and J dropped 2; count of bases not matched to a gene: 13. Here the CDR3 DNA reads TGTGCCAGCAGTGCACCCGGGTACGGGACAGGTCCCTACGAGCAGTACTTC. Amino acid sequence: CASSAPGYGTGPYEQYF.

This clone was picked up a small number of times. CDR3 coding DNA: TGTGCCAGCAAAATTTCGACAGGGGGGAGCGGCTACACCTTC. The encoded protein is CASKISTGGSGYTF. V and J are TRBV6-6 and TRBJ1-2, with 9 bases fitting TRBD1. The CDR3 covers 14 residues. Germline CDR1 and CDR2: MNHNY and SVGAGI (reference sequence). J was trimmed by 8 bases and V by 7 bases; bases with no gene match: 11.

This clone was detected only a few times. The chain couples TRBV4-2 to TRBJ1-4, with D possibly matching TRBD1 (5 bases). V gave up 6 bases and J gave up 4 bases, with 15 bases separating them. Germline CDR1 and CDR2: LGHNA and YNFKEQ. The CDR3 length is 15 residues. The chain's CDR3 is CASSQAGRDNEKLFF. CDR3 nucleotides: TGTGCCAGCAGTCAGGCGGGCAGGGATAATGAAAAACTGTTTTTT.

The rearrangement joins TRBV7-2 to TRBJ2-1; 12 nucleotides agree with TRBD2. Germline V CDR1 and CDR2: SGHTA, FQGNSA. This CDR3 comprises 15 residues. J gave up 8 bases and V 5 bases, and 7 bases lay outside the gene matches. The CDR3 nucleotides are TGTGCCAGCAGCCCTAGCGGGGGGGCGGGATATGAGCAGTTCTTC. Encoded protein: CASSPSGGAGYEQFF.

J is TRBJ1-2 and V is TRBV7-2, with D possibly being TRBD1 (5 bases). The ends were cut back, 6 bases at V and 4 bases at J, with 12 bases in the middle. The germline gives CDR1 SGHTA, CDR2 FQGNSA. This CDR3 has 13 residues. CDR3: CASSYPGPYGYTF. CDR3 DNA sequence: TGTGCCAGCAGTTACCCAGGGCCCTATGGCTACACCTTC.

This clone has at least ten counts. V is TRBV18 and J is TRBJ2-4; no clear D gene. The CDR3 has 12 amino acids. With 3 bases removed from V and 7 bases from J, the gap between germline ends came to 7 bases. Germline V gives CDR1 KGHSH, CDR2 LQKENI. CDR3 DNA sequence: TGTGCCAGCTCACCGACTGGGAACATTCAGTACTTC. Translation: CASSPTGNIQYF.

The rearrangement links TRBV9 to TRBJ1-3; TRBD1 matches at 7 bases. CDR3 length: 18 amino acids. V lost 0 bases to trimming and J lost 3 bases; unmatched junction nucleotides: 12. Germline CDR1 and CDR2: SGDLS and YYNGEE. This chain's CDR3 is CASSVATGTGVGGNTIYF. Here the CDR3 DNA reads TGTGCCAGCAGCGTAGCTACGGGAACAGGGGTAGGTGGAAACACCATATATTTT. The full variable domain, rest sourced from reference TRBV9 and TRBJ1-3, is DSGVTQTPKHLITATGQRVTLRCSPRSGDLSVYWYQQSLDQGLQFLIQYYNGEERAKGNILERFSAQQFPDLHSELNLSSLELGDSALYFCASSVATGTGVGGNTIYFGEGSWLTVV.

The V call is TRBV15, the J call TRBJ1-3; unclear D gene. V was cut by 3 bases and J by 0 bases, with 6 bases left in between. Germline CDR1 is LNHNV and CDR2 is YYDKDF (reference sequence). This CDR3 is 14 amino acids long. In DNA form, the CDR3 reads TGTGCCACCAGCAGTGGTAGCTCTGGAAACACCATATATTTT. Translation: CATSSGSSGNTIYF.

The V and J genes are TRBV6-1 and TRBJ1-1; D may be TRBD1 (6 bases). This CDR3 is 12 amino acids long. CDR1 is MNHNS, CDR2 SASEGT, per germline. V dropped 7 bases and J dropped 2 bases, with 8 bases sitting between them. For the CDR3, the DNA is TGTGCCAGCACCAGGGGAAACACTGAAGCTTTCTTT. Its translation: CASTRGNTEAFF.

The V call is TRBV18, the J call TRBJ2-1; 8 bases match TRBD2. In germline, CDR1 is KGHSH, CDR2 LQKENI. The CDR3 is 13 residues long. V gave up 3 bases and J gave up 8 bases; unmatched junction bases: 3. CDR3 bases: TGTGCCAGCTCACCTAGCGGGGCGGATGAGCAGTTCTTC. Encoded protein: CASSPSGADEQFF.

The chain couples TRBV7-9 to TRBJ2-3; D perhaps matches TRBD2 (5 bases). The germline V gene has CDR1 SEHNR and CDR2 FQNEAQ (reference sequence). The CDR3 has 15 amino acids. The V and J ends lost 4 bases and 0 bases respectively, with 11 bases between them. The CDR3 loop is CASSSSGMSTDTQYF. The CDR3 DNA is TGTGCCAGCAGCTCAAGCGGAATGAGCACAGATACGCAGTATTTT.

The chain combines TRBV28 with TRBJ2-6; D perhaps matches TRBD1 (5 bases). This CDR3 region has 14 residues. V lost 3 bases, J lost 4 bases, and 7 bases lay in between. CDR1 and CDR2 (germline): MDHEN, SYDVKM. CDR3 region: CASSLGQGANVLTF. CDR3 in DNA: TGTGCCAGCAGTTTGGGGCAGGGGGCCAACGTCCTGACTTTC.

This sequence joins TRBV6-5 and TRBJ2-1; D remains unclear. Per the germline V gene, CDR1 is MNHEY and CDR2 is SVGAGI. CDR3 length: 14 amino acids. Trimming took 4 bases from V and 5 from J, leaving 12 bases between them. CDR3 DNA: TGTGCCAGCAGTTTCGTAAAGCGAAACAATGAGCAGTTCTTC. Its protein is CASSFVKRNNEQFF.

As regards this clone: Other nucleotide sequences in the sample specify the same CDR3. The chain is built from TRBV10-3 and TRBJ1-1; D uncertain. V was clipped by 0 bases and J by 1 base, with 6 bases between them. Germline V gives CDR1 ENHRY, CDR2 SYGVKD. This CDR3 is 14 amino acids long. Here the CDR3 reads CAISESRENTEAFF. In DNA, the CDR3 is TGTGCCATCAGTGAGTCTAGGGAGAACACTGAAGCTTTCTTT.

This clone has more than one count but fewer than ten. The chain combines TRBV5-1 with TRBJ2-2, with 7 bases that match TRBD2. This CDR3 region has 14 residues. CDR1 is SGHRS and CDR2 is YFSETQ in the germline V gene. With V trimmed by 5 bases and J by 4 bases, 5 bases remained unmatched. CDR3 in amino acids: CASSPSGITGELFF. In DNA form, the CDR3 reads TGCGCCAGCAGTCCTAGCGGAATCACCGGGGAGCTGTTTTTT.

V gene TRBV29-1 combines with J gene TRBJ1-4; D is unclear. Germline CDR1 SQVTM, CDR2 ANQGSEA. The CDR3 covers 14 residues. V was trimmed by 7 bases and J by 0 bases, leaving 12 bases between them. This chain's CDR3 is CSASSATTNEKLFF. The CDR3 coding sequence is TGCAGCGCCTCATCCGCGACAACTAATGAAAAACTGTTTTTT.

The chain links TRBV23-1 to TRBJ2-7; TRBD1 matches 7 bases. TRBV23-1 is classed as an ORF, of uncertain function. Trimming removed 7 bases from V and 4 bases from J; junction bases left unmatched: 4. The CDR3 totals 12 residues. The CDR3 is CASKDRSYEQYF. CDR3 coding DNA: TGCGCCAGCAAGGACAGGTCGTACGAGCAGTACTTC.